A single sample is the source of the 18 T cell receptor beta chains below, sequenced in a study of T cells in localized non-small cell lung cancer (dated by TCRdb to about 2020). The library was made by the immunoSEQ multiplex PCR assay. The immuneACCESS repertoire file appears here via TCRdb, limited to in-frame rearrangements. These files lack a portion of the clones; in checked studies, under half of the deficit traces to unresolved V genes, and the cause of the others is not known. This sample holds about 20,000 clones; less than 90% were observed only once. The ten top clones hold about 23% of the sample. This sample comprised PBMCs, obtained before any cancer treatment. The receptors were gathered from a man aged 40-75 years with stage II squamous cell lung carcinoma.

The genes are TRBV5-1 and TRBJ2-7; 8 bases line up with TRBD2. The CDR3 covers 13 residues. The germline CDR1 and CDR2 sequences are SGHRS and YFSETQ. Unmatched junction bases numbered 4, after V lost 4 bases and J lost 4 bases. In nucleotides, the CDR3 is TGCGCCAGCAGCGCTAGCGGGCATTACGAGCAGTACTTC. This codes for CASSASGHYEQYF.

The CDR3 loop reads CASSFYSGEGETQYF. CDR3 coding DNA: TGCGCCAGCAGCTTCTATAGCGGGGAGGGGGAGACCCAGTACTTC. V and J are TRBV5-1 and TRBJ2-5; 8 nucleotides line up with TRBD2. The ends lost 2 bases at V and 5 bases at J; junction bases unmatched: 8. Germline V gene data show CDR1 as SGHRS and CDR2 as YFSETQ. The CDR3 loop spans 15 amino acids.

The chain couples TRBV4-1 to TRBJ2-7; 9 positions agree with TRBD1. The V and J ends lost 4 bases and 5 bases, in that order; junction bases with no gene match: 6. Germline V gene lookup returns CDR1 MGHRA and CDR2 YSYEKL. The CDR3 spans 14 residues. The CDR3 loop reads CASSLSGQGDEQYF. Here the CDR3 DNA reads TGCGCCAGCAGCCTCTCGGGACAGGGCGACGAGCAGTACTTC.

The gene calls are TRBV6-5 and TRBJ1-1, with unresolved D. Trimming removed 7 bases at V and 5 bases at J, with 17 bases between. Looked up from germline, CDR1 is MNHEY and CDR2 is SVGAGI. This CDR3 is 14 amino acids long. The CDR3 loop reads CASMPPARETEAFF. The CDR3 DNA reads TGTGCCAGCATGCCGCCCGCGAGGGAAACTGAAGCTTTCTTT.

CDR3 in amino acids: CASSPLLAGAGEQYF. In DNA, the CDR3 is TGTGCCAGCAGCCCCTTACTAGCGGGAGCGGGGGAGCAGTACTTC. This chain joins TRBV9 and TRBJ2-7; 11 bases fit TRBD2. The length of the CDR3 is 15 residues. Germline-derived CDR1 and CDR2 are SGDLS and YYNGEE. J was trimmed by 7 bases and V by 4 bases; bases with no gene match: 10.

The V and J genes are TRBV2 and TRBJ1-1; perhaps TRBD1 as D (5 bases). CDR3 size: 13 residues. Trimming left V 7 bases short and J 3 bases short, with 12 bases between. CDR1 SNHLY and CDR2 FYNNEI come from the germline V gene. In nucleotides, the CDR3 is TGTGCCAGCACCCAACAGGCGGACACTGAAGCTTTCTTT. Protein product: CASTQQADTEAFF.

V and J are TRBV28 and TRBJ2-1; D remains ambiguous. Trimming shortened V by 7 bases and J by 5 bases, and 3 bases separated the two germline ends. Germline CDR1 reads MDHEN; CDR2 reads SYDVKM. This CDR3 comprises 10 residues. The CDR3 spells CASMDNEQFF. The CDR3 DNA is TGTGCCAGCATGGACAATGAGCAGTTCTTC.

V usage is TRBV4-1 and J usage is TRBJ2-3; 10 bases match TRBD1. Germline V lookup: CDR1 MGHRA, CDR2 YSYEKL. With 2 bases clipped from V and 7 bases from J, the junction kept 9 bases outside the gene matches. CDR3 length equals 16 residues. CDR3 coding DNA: TGCGCCAGCAGCCAACCCTCGGGACAGGGGAGGAATACGCAGTATTTT. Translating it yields CASSQPSGQGRNTQYF.

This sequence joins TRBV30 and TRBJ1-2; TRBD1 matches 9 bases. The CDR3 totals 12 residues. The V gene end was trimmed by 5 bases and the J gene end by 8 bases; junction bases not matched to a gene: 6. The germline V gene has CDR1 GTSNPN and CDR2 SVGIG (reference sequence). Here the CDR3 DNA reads TGTGCCTGGGGGGGACAGGGAAGCGGCTACACCTTC. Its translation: CAWGGQGSGYTF. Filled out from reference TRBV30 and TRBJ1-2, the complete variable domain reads SQTIHQWPATLVQPVGSPLSLECTVEGTSNPNLYWYRQAAGRGLQLLFYSVGIGQISSEVPQNLSASRPQDRQFILSSKKLLLSDSGFYLCAWGGQGSGYTFGSGTRLTVV.

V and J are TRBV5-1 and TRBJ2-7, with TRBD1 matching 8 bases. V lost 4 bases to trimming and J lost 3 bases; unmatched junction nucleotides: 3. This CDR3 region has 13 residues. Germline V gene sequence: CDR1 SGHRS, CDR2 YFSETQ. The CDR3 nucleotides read TGCGCCAGCAGCAAGACAGGGGTCTACGAGCAGTACTTC. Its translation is CASSKTGVYEQYF.

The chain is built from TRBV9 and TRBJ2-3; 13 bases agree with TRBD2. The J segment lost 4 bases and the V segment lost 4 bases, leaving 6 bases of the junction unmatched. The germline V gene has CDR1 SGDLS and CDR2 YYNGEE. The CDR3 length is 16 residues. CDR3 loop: CASSTGTSGVSDTQYF. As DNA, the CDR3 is TGTGCCAGCAGCACGGGGACTAGCGGGGTATCAGATACGCAGTATTTT.

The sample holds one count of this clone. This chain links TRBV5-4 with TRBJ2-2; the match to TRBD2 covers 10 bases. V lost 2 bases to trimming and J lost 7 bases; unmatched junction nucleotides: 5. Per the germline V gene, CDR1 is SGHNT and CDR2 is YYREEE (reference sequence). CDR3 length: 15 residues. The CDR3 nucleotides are TGTGCCAGCAGCTTTAGCGGGAGGAGTGGCGGGGAGCTGTTTTTT. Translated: CASSFSGRSGGELFF.

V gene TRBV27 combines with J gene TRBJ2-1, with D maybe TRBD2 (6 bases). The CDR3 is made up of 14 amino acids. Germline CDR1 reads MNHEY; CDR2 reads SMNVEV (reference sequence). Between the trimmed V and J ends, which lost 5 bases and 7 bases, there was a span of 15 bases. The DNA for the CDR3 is TGTGCCAGCAGTGTCGGGACTCTTGGGAATGAGCAGTTCTTC. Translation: CASSVGTLGNEQFF.

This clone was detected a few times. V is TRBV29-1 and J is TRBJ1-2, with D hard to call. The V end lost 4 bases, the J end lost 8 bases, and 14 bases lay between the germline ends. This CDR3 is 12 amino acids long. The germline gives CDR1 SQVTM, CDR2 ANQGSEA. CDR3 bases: TGCAGCGTTGCGCCCCGGTTTGACGGCTACACCTTC. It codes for CSVAPRFDGYTF.

The CDR3: CASSLELASTDTQYF. The CDR3 DNA reads TGTGCCAGCAGCTTGGAGCTTGCGAGCACAGATACGCAGTATTTT. The chain carries TRBV5-5 and TRBJ2-3; D unclear. Germline CDR1 reads SGHKS; CDR2 reads YYEKEE (reference sequence). The CDR3 totals 15 residues. V lost 0 bases, J lost 0 bases, and 8 bases lay in between.

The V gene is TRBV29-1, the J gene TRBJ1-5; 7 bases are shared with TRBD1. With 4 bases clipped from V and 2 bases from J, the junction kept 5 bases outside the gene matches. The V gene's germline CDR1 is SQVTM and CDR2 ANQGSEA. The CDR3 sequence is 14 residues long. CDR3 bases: TGCAGCGTTGTCCAAACAGGGGGCAATCAGCCCCAGCATTTT. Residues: CSVVQTGGNQPQHF.

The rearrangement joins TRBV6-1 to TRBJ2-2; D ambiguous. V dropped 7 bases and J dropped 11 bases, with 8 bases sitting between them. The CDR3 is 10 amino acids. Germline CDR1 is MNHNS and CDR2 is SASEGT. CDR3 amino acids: CASNPPELFF. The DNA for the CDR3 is TGTGCCAGCAACCCTCCAGAGCTGTTTTTT.

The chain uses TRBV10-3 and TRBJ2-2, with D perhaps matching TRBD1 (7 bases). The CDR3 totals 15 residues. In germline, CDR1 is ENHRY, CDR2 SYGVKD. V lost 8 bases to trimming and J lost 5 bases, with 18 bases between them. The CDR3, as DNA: TGTGCCATCGGGAACCAGGGGGGTGAGACCGGGGAGCTGTTTTTT. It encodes CAIGNQGGETGELFF.